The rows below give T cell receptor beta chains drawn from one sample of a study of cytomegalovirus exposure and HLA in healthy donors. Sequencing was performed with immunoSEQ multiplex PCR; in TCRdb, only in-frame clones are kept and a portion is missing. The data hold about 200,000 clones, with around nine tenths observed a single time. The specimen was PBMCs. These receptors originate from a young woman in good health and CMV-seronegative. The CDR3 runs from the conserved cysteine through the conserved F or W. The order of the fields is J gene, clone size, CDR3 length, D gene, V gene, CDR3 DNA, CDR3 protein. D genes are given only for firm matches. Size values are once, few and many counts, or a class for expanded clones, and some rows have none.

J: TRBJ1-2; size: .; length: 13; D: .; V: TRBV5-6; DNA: TGTGCCAGCAGCTTGAGGGGGAACTATGGCTACACCTTC; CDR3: CASSLRGNYGYTF
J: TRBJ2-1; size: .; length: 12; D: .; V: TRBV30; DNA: TGTGCCTGGAGTGGTCTCTACAATGAGCAGTTCTTC; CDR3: CAWSGLYNEQFF
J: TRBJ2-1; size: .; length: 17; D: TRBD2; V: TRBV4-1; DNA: TGCGCCAGCAGCCCCCAGATGACTAGCGCCGTCTACAATGAGCAGTTCTTC; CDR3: CASSPQMTSAVYNEQFF
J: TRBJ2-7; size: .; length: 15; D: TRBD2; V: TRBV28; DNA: TGTGCCAGCAGCTGGACTAGCGGATCTTTATACGAGCAGTACTTC; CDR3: CASSWTSGSLYEQYF
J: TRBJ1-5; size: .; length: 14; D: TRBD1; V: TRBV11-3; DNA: TGTGCCAGCAGGGTTGCAGGGGGCCGTCAGCCCCAGCATTTT; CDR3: CASRVAGGRQPQHF
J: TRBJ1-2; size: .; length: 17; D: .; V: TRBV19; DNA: TGTGCCAGTAGTATAGATATCGGGGGTCGATCTGACTATGGCTACACCTTC; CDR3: CASSIDIGGRSDYGYTF
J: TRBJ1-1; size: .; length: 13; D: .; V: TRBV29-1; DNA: TGCAGCGTTAAGGTGGCAGGGAACACTGAAGCTTTCTTT; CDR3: CSVKVAGNTEAFF
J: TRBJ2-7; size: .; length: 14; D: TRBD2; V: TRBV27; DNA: TGTGCCAGCAGTGCCGGGACTAGCGTCTACGAGCAGTACTTC; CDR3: CASSAGTSVYEQYF
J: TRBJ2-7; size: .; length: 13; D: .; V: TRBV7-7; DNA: TGTGCTAGCCGTCCCTTGGAGTCCTACGAGCAGTACTTC; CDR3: CASRPLESYEQYF
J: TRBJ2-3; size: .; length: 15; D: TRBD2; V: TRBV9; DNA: TGTGCCAGCAGCTTCGGACGGGAGGGCACAGATACGCAGTATTTT; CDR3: CASSFGREGTDTQYF
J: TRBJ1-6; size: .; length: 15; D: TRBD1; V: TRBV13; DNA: TGTGCCAGCAGCTCACAAGGACAGGGTTTGTCACCCCTCCACTTT; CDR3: CASSSQGQGLSPLHF
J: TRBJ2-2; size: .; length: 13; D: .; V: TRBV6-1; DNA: TGTGCCAGCAGTTCAGGTGGGACCGGGGAGCTGTTTTTT; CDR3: CASSSGGTGELFF
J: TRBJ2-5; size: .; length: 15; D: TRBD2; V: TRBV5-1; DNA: TGCGCCAGCAGCTTGGAATGGGGAGGGGAAGAGACCCAGTACTTC; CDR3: CASSLEWGGEETQYF
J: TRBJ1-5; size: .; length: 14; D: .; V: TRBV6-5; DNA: TGTGCCAGCAGTGAACAAGATAGCAATCAGCCCCAGCATTTT; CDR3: CASSEQDSNQPQHF
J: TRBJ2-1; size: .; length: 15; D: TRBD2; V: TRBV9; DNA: TGTGCCAGCAGCACGTCCGGGACTAGCCATAATGAGCAGTTCTTC; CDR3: CASSTSGTSHNEQFF
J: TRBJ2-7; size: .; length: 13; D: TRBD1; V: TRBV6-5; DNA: TGTGCCAGCCCTAGGGGACAGATCTACGAGCAGTACTTC; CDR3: CASPRGQIYEQYF
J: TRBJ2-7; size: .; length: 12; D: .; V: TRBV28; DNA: TGTGCCAGCACAACCCAGGGGTACGAGCAGTACTTC; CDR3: CASTTQGYEQYF
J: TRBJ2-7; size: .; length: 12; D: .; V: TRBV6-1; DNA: TGTGCCAGCAGTGAACTAGCTTACGAGCAGTACTTC; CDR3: CASSELAYEQYF
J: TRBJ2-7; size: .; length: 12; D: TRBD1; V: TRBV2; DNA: TGTGCCAGCACTGGGACAGACTACGAGCAGTACTTC; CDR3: CASTGTDYEQYF
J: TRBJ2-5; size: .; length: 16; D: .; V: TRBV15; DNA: TGTGCCACCAGCAGCCTTAAAGTCTCCGGGCAAGAGACCCAGTACTTC; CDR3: CATSSLKVSGQETQYF
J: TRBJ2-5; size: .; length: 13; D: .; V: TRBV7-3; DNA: TGTGCCAGCAGCGGGGGGGCCCTCGAGACCCAGTACTTC; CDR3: CASSGGALETQYF
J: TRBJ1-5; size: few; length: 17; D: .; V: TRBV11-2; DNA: TGTGCCAGCAGCCCCCGGGACTCTTGTAGGGGCAATCAGCCCCAGCATTTT; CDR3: CASSPRDSCRGNQPQHF
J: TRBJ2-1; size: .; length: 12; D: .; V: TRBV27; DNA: TGTGCCAGCAGTACCCGCCTAAGTGAGCAGTTCTTC; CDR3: CASSTRLSEQFF
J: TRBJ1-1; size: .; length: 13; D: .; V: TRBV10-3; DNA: TGTGCCACCAGTTCGACAGGGAACACTGAAGCTTTCTTT; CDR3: CATSSTGNTEAFF
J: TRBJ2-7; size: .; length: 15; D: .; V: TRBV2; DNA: TGTGCCAGCAGTGTCACGTCCCGGGGCTCCTACGAGCAGTACTTC; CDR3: CASSVTSRGSYEQYF
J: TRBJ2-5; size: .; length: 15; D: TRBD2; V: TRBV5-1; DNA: TGCGCCAGCAGCTCGGGACTAGCGCCCCAAGAGACCCAGTACTTC; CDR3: CASSSGLAPQETQYF
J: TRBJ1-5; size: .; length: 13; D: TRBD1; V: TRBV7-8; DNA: TGTGCCAGCAGCCCGCGGGACAGCCAGCCCCAGCATTTT; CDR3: CASSPRDSQPQHF
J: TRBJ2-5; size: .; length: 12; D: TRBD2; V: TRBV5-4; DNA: TGTGCCGCTGGGGGGGGCCAAGAGACCCAGTACTTC; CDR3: CAAGGGQETQYF
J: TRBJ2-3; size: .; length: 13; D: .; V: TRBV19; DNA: TGTGCCAGTAGTATAGGGCTAGAAGATACGCAGTATTTT; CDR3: CASSIGLEDTQYF
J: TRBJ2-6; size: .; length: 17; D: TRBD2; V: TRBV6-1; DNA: TGTGCCAGCAGCGAACTAGCGTCCCTGGGGGGGGCCAACGTCCTGACTTTC; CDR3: CASSELASLGGANVLTF
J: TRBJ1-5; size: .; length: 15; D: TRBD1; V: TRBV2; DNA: TGTGCCAGCAGCGAGGGACAGGGGGCCGTTCAGCCCCAGCATTTT; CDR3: CASSEGQGAVQPQHF
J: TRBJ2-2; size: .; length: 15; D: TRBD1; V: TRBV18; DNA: TGTGCCAGCTCACCGGACAGGACGAACACCGGGGAGCTGTTTTTT; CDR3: CASSPDRTNTGELFF
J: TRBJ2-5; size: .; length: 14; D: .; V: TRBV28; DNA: TGTGCCAGCAGTTTTCCGGGTACGATTGCGGCCCAGTACTTC; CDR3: CASSFPGTIAAQYF
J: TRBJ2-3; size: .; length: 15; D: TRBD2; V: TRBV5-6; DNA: TGTGCCAGCAGCCGGATAGCGGGAGATAGAGATACGCAGTATTTT; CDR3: CASSRIAGDRDTQYF
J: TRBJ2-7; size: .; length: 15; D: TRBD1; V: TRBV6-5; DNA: TGTGCCAGCAGCCCCGACAGGGATAACAGCTACGAGCAGTACTTC; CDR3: CASSPDRDNSYEQYF
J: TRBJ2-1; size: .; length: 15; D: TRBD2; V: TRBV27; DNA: TGTGCCAGCAGTTTACTAGCGGGGGCTCTCAATGAGCAGTTCTTC; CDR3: CASSLLAGALNEQFF
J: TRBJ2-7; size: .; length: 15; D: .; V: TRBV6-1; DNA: TGTGCCAGCAGTGAAAACGGGAAACTTCCCTACGAGCAGTACTTC; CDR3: CASSENGKLPYEQYF
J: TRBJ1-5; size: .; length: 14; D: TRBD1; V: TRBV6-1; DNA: TGTGCCATCCGCTACCAGGGGGTAGGGCAGCCCCAGCATTTT; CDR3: CAIRYQGVGQPQHF
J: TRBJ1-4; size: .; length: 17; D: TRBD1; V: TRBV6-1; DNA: TGTGCCAGCAGTGAAGCGGGCAGGGGGCGCCCCCGGGAAAAACTGTTTTTT; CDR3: CASSEAGRGRPREKLFF
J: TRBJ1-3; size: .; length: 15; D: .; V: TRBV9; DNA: TGTGCCAGCAGCGTAGGAGGAGGGCCTGGAAACACCATATATTTT; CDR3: CASSVGGGPGNTIYF
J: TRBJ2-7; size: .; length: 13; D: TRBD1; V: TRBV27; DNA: TGTGCCAGCAGCAGAACAGGGGGCTACGAGCAGTACTTC; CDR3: CASSRTGGYEQYF
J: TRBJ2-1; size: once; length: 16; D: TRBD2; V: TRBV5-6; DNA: TGTGCCAGCAGCTTGACGCTAGCGGGAGATTACAATGAGCAGTTCTTC; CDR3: CASSLTLAGDYNEQFF
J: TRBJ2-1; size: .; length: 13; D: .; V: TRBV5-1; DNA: TGCGCCAGCAGCGAGGACAGTTACAATGAGCAGTTCTTC; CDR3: CASSEDSYNEQFF
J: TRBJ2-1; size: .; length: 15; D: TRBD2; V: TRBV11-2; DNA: TGTGCCAGCAGGTTTACCGGGACTAGCGTCAATGAGCAGTTCTTC; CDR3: CASRFTGTSVNEQFF
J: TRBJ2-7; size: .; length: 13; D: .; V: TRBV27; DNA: TGTGCCAGCAGTTTATCGAGCGGGTTCGAGCAGTACTTC; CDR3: CASSLSSGFEQYF
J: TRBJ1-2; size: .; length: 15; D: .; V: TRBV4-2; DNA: TGTGCCAGCAGCCCAACGACAGCAGCTAACTATGGCTACACCTTC; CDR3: CASSPTTAANYGYTF
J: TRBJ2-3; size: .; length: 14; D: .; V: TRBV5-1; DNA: TGCGCCAGCAGCTTGACGGGGGTCACAGATACGCAGTATTTT; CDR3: CASSLTGVTDTQYF
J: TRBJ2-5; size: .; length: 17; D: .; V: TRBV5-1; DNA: TGCGCCAGCAGCTCGGGGGCTAGCGGTTGGGTGCAAGAGACCCAGTACTTC; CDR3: CASSSGASGWVQETQYF
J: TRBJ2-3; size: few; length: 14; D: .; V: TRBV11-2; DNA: TGTGCCAGCAGCTTAGGAGTTAGCACAGATACGCAGTATTTT; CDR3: CASSLGVSTDTQYF
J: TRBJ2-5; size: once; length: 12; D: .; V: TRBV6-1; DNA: TGTGCCAGCAGTGAAGTTCTAGAGACCCAGTACTTC; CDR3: CASSEVLETQYF
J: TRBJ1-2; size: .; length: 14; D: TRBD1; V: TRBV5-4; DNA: TGTGCCACACAGGGGACCATGGGGGGCCATGGCTACACCTTC; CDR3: CATQGTMGGHGYTF
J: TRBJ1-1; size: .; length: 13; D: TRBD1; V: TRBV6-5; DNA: TGTGCCAGCAGTTTCGACAGGGTCACTGAAGCTTTCTTT; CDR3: CASSFDRVTEAFF
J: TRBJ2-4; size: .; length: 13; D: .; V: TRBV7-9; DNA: TGTGCCAGCAGCTTAGCGGGGGGGCCAATTCAGTACTTC; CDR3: CASSLAGGPIQYF
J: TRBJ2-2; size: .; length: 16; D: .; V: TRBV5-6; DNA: TGTGCCAGCAGCTTGGGACTAGTAGCGAACACCGGGGAGCTGTTTTTT; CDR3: CASSLGLVANTGELFF